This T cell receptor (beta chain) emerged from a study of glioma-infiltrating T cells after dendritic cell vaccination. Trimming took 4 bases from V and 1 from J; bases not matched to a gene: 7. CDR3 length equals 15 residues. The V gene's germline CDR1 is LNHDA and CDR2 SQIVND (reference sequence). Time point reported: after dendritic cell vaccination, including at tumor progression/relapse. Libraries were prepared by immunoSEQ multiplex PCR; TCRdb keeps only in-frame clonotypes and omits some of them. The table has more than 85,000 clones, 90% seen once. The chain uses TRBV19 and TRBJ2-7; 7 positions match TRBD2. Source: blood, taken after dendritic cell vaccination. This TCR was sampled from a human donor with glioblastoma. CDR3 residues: CASSNGGSPSYEQYF. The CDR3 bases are TGTGCCAGTAGTAATGGCGGGAGCCCTTCCTACGAGCAGTACTTC.